The text below deals with one T cell receptor (beta chain). It has no known antigen specificity. Base qualities are not provided; no much larger clone lies one nucleotide away. The CDR3 goes from the cysteine to the phenylalanine over 16 residues. The sequence is cut down to CDR3 DNA, 48 bases in frame from base 1. The germline V gene gives CDR1 as LGHNA and CDR2 as YNFKEQ. V trim: 3 bases; J trim: 6 bases; unmatched bases: 8. Healthy HIV-negative adults with no recently reported acute infections or vaccinations were included as donors. Every donor was a Caucasian adult living in Nashville, Tennessee, USA. Magnetic negative selection was used to enrich CD4+ T cells, after which naive cells were positively selected on CD45RA and the negative fraction became the memory subset. Blood was collected by leukapheresis, and PBMCs were isolated by Ficoll-Histopaque density gradient centrifugation and then cryopreserved in liquid nitrogen vapor phase. Analytical flow cytometry was used to check the purity and quantity of each magnetically sorted T cell population. Genomic DNA was isolated from every sorted fraction and measured by UV absorbance on a Nanodrop 2000c.

The data were obtained in a study of shared clonotypes between healthy human individuals (dated by TCRdb to about 2020). In the study overall: The cohort comprised a couple of women and a few men aged 18 to 49 years. To estimate repertoire size and how much clonotype sharing occurs between individuals, the study deeply sequenced the blood TCR repertoires of several healthy adults. Leukapheresis yielded between about 0.94 and 8.9 billion PBMCs per donor. Different laboratories and diverse techniques were used to prepare libraries and sequence TCR repertoires, to increase sequencing depth and limit assay-specific biases. For each donor, CD4 naive and CD4 memory were each given three plates, CD8 naive was given two plates, and CD8 memory was given one plate.

What the research found in general, with its limitations: Because the study included a small number of donors, the genetic and exposure-history diversity represented was limited. Incomplete sequencing was indicated by rarefaction of sorted-subset datasets, despite the large sequencing depth. Sharing across a few donors was observed for roughly 5% of naive CD4, less than 4% of naive CD8, 2% to 2.5% of memory CD4, and over 0.3% of memory CD8 clonotypes. Sampling was limited to blood, and TCR repertoires in tissue likely differ from TCR repertoires in blood. Pairwise subsampling indicated that sequencing depth was expected to affect the degree of clonotype sharing among donors. Compared with non-shared clonotypes, clonotypes shared by all four sorted-subset donors had higher generation probabilities. Naive subsets generally had larger estimated clonotype richness than memory subsets did.

TCR CDR3 regions were amplified from genomic DNA by multiplex PCR using the deep immunoSEQ assay. For each cell subset, the extracted genomic DNA was distributed evenly across all wells of several immunoSEQ 96-well plates, and each plate served as one replicate. Each replicate PCR for sorted subsets received 150 to 250 ng genomic DNA, equal to 30,000 or so T cell genomes. Purified libraries were quantified with a Qubit 3.0 fluorometer, sized on a Bioanalyzer 2100, and re-quantified with the KAPA Library Quantification kit. Each immunoSEQ 96-well plate was sequenced on its own single-read 150-cycle Illumina NextSeq 550 flow cell. Regarding the original processing steps: The immunoSEQ output contained only junctional sequences without quality scores, so filtering could not match that applied to full-length reads. To assign V/J genes and CDR3, sequences were annotated using PyIR, a Python wrapper for IgBLAST v1.9, with IMGT germline references. Reads with weak V/J assignments (E-value above 1e-6), missing CDR3, stop codons, out-of-frame junctions, or ambiguous translated residues were removed. A V3J clonotype was defined by an identical inferred V gene, J gene, and CDR3 amino acid sequence. Percentage overlap between repertoires was computed as shared unique clonotypes divided by the size of the smaller repertoire. Three approaches were used to assess repertoire richness: RTK rarefaction, the Chao1 estimator, and Recon v2.1 estimates of unobserved clonotypes. OLGA was used to compute generation probabilities for all TCRbeta clonotypes that the gDNA method yielded from a few donors. TCRdb's version of the immuneACCESS table is confined to in-frame rearrangements and falls short of the full clone set. An unresolved V gene accounts for under half of the shortfall where checked; the remainder is of unknown origin. V and J calls plus clone size are reproduced from that table; the DNA served to infer D and trimming. This sample has 2 million to 2.5 million clones in its table, and 93% of those were observed once. Of the sample, about 0.39% is held by the ten largest clones.

The sample taken for sequencing was naive CD4+ T cells from PBMCs. The sample's cell subset or site, from its label and the paper: CD45RA+ positively selected. The V and J genes are TRBV4-2 and TRBJ1-4; 9 bases in between match TRBD1. This clonotype was sampled from a man aged 18 to 35 in good health. Some clones in this sample may be carry-over from other donors' samples. Read as DNA, the sequence is TGTGCCAGCAGCCAGGGCGACAGGGGGGGGTATGAAAAACTGTTTTTT. This translates into CASSQGDRGGYEKLFF.